This entry lists 29 T cell receptor beta chains sequenced from one sample in a study of blood T cell repertoires in COVID-19. Data came from immunoSEQ multiplex PCR; TCRdb stores just in-frame clones and leaves some out. The sample includes 240,000 or so clones, roughly nine tenths seen only once; the top ten take approximately 6.2%. What was sequenced was peripheral blood. The origin of the receptors is a man between 60 and 75 years old with acute or convalescent COVID-19.

As for this clone: A read error may produce the germline difference seen at one junction end. The chain has TRBV7-7 and TRBJ2-3, with D tentatively TRBD2 (5 bases). Germline V CDR1 and CDR2: SSHAT, FNYEAQ (reference sequence). This CDR3 is 15 amino acids long. CDR3: CASSLRGGSTDTQYF. CDR3 in DNA: TGTGCTAGCAGCTTAAGAGGAGGATCCACAGATACGCAGTATTTT.

This clone was detected only a few times. The rearrangement joins TRBV9 to TRBJ2-3; unclear D gene. V dropped 0 bases and J dropped 0 bases, with 5 bases sitting between them. CDR3 length equals 14 residues. CDR1 is SGDLS and CDR2 is YYNGEE in the germline V gene. CDR3 DNA: TGTGCCAGCAGCGTAGATCCTAGCACAGATACGCAGTATTTT. It is translated as CASSVDPSTDTQYF.

The chain is built from TRBV20-1 and TRBJ2-3, with a tentative D call TRBD2 (5 bases). The CDR3 has 15 amino acids. The V gene lost 3 bases and the J gene lost 2 bases, with 15 bases spanning the gap. Germline V gives CDR1 DFQATT, CDR2 SNEGSKA (reference sequence). CDR3 sequence (DNA): TGCAGTGCTAGTTCGGGCGGGCAGATCACAGATACGCAGTATTTT. It is translated as CSASSGGQITDTQYF.

V and J are TRBV9 and TRBJ2-6; 12 bases are a match to TRBD2. The trim removed 1 base at V and 9 bases at J, leaving 11 bases unmatched. CDR3 length equals 18 residues. Germline-derived CDR1 and CDR2 are SGDLS and YYNGEE. In DNA, the CDR3 is TGTGCCAGCAGCGTAACTAGCGGGGGGCTCATGGGTGGCAACGTCCTGACTTTC. Translating it yields CASSVTSGGLMGGNVLTF.

The chain carries TRBV27 and TRBJ2-5, with TRBD1 as a possible D gene (7 bases). V shed 5 bases and J shed 3 bases, with 22 bases lying between them. There are 17 residues in the CDR3. The germline V gene has CDR1 MNHEY and CDR2 SMNVEV (reference sequence). The CDR3 sequence is CASSPIVDRRGEETQYF. The CDR3 DNA is TGTGCCAGCAGTCCCATAGTGGACAGGCGGGGAGAAGAGACCCAGTACTTC.

The genes are TRBV7-2 and TRBJ2-2; D might be TRBD1 (6 bases). CDR3 length equals 14 residues. The V end was cut by 5 bases, the J end by 6 bases, with 13 bases between. Germline V CDR1 and CDR2: SGHTA, FQGNSA. The CDR3 bases are TGTGCCAGCAGCCAACAGGGCCCAGCCGGGGAGCTGTTTTTT. Its protein product is CASSQQGPAGELFF.

V usage is TRBV9 and J usage is TRBJ1-5; the match to TRBD1 covers 8 bases. The V and J ends lost 6 bases and 2 bases, in that order; junction bases with no gene match: 4. The CDR3 is made up of 14 amino acids. The germline gives CDR1 SGDLS, CDR2 YYNGEE. The CDR3 bases are TGTGCCAGCATGGGGGGACAGGGCAATCAGCCCCAGCATTTT. Amino acid sequence: CASMGGQGNQPQHF.

The J gene is TRBJ2-2, the V gene TRBV27; 11 bases agree with TRBD1. CDR1 and CDR2 (germline): MNHEY, SMNVEV (reference sequence). V shed 5 bases and J 6 bases; nucleotides not matched to a gene: 8. CDR3 length: 16 residues. CDR3 residues: CASSPRTGGGSGELFF. The CDR3 region has the DNA TGTGCCAGCAGTCCTCGGACAGGGGGCGGGTCCGGGGAGCTGTTTTTT.

The chain is built from TRBV5-1 and TRBJ2-2; 12 positions agree with TRBD2. This CDR3 spans 17 amino acids. V was clipped by 2 bases and J by 1 base; unmatched bases: 3. Germline V lookup: CDR1 SGHRS, CDR2 YFSETQ. DNA for the CDR3: TGCGCCAGCAGCTTCGGACTAGCGGGGCTGAACACCGGGGAGCTGTTTTTT. Translated, it gives CASSFGLAGLNTGELFF. Based on the CDR3 plus reference TRBV5-1 and TRBJ2-2, the full variable domain is KAGVTQTPRYLIKTRGQQVTLSCSPISGHRSVSWYQQTPGQGLQFLFEYFSETQRNKGNFPGRFSGRQFSNSRSEMNVSTLELGDSALYLCASSFGLAGLNTGELFFGEGSRLTVL.

The chain employs TRBV19 and TRBJ1-3; no definite D call. Germline CDR1 LNHDA, CDR2 SQIVND (reference sequence). V lost 5 bases to trimming and J lost 0 bases, with 8 bases between them. The CDR3 loop spans 14 amino acids. The CDR3 is CASSEGRSGNTIYF. The CDR3 coding sequence is TGTGCCAGTAGTGAGGGCCGCTCTGGAAACACCATATATTTT.

This clone was detected only a few times. The genes are TRBV11-2 and TRBJ1-1; D is unresolved. The CDR3 runs 15 residues. From germline, CDR1 is SGHAT and CDR2 FQNNGV. V was cut by 1 base and J by 1 base, with 10 bases left in between. CDR3 coding DNA: TGTGCCAGCAGCTTAGCGGCGGGAGGGAACACTGAAGCTTTCTTT. Translation: CASSLAAGGNTEAFF.

The V gene is TRBV24-1, the J gene TRBJ2-2; possible D gene TRBD2, 5 bases. Germline CDR1 KGHDR, CDR2 SFDVKD. Trimming stripped 9 bases from V and 5 bases from J, with 15 bases between. The CDR3 runs to 14 residues. The CDR3 spells CATQAGVSTGELFF. Written as DNA, the CDR3 is TGTGCCACCCAAGCCGGGGTCTCTACCGGGGAGCTGTTTTTT.

This clone was seen just once. The chain recombines TRBV5-1 with TRBJ2-7; 9 bases fit TRBD1. This CDR3 is built from 14 residues. After removal of 6 bases from V and 6 bases from J, the junction contained 10 bases not matched to a gene. The germline V gene has CDR1 SGHRS and CDR2 YFSETQ. CDR3 loop: CASKVGTGLGEQYF. CDR3 DNA sequence: TGCGCCAGCAAGGTCGGGACAGGGCTCGGCGAGCAGTACTTC.

This clone showed up just once. The chain uses TRBV11-3 and TRBJ2-1; 8 bases match TRBD2. The CDR3 has 16 amino acids. The V and J ends lost 5 bases and 5 bases, in that order; junction bases with no gene match: 11. Germline V gene data show CDR1 as SGHNT and CDR2 as YENEEA. In nucleotides, the CDR3 is TGTGCCAGCAGCCAAGAGGGGACTAGGGGCGACAATGAGCAGTTCTTC. It codes for CASSQEGTRGDNEQFF.

The gene calls are TRBV24-1 and TRBJ2-1, with 11 bases identical to TRBD2. The germline V gene encodes CDR1 KGHDR and CDR2 SFDVKD. The CDR3 covers 16 residues. V was clipped by 1 base and J by 7 bases; unmatched bases: 5. CDR3 coding DNA: TGTGCCACCAGTGATTTCACTAGCGGGAGACAGAATGAGCAGTTCTTC. Translated: CATSDFTSGRQNEQFF.

The rearrangement uses TRBV6-1 and TRBJ1-5, with unresolved D. The CDR3 is made up of 15 amino acids. CDR1 and CDR2 from the germline V gene are MNHNS and SASEGT. The V end lost 0 bases, the J end lost 2 bases, and 8 bases lay between the germline ends. CDR3 DNA: TGTGCCAGCAGTGAAGCCGGGGTAGGCAATCAGCCCCAGCATTTT. Its protein product is CASSEAGVGNQPQHF.

This clone has only a few counts. The CDR3 sequence: CASSLDRGTNEKLFF. The CDR3 DNA reads TGTGCCAGCAGCTTAGACAGGGGAACTAATGAAAAACTGTTTTTT. The chain has TRBV7-2 and TRBJ1-4; 7 bases map to TRBD1. The CDR3 consists of 15 residues. The germline V gene encodes CDR1 SGHTA and CDR2 FQGNSA. V gave up 1 base and J gave up 1 base; unmatched junction bases: 0.

The rearrangement uses TRBV3-1 (or the pseudogene TRBV3-2) and TRBJ2-7, with 9 bases matching TRBD1. The CDR3 covers 14 residues. Germline trimming cut 4 bases from V and 5 bases from J; bases unmatched to any gene: 6. Germline lookup yields CDR1 LGHDT and CDR2 YNNKEL (reference sequence). The DNA for the CDR3 is TGTGCCAGCAGCCCCGGGACAGGGCGCAACGAGCAGTACTTC. It encodes CASSPGTGRNEQYF.

The chain joins TRBV28 to TRBJ2-6, with D possibly being TRBD1 (6 bases). From germline, CDR1 is MDHEN and CDR2 SYDVKM. This CDR3 contains 13 residues. CDR3 loop: CATTGTGANVLTF. CDR3 nucleotide sequence: TGTGCTACTACAGGGACCGGGGCCAACGTCCTGACTTTC.

The CDR3 protein is CASRDRTSYAGELFF. CDR3 DNA: TGTGCCAGCAGAGACCGGACTTCATACGCCGGGGAGCTGTTTTTT. The chain is built from TRBV28 and TRBJ2-2, with a tentative D call TRBD2 (5 bases). Between the trimmed V and J ends, which lost 6 bases and 6 bases, there was a span of 17 bases. The CDR3 is 15 residues long. Germline V gene sequence: CDR1 MDHEN, CDR2 SYDVKM.

The V gene is TRBV7-6, the J gene TRBJ1-1, with unresolved D. This CDR3 has 13 amino acids. Germline V gene sequence: CDR1 SGHVS, CDR2 FNYEAQ. V was trimmed by 5 bases and J by 4 bases, leaving 11 bases between them. DNA of the CDR3: TGTGCCAGCAGCGCTCAGGTGGTCACTGAAGCTTTCTTT. This codes for CASSAQVVTEAFF.

The chain recombines TRBV3-1 (or the pseudogene TRBV3-2) with TRBJ1-3; D possibly corresponds to TRBD1 (6 bases). The V gene's germline CDR1 is LGHDT and CDR2 YNNKEL (reference sequence). This CDR3 has 15 residues. V lost 1 base to trimming and J lost 1 base, with 8 bases between them. CDR3 DNA sequence: TGTGCCAGCAGCCAAGGCAGGGGATCTGGAAACACCATATATTTT. This encodes CASSQGRGSGNTIYF.

The rearrangement uses TRBV9 and TRBJ2-1; possible D gene TRBD2, 5 bases. Looked up from germline, CDR1 is SGDLS and CDR2 is YYNGEE. Trimming stripped 0 bases from V and 1 base from J, with 8 bases between. CDR3 length: 15 amino acids. The CDR3 DNA reads as TGTGCCAGCAGCGTAGGAGGGAATTCCTACAATGAGCAGTTCTTC. Encoded protein: CASSVGGNSYNEQFF.

The chain links TRBV7-9 to TRBJ2-7, with D perhaps TRBD2 (5 bases). Germline V gene data show CDR1 as SEHNR and CDR2 as FQNEAQ (reference sequence). With 5 bases removed from V and 3 bases from J, the gap between germline ends came to 14 bases. CDR3 length: 14 residues. In DNA form, the CDR3 reads TGTGCCAGCAGCCCTTTCGGACTTTACTACGAGCAGTACTTC. Its protein product is CASSPFGLYYEQYF.

This sequence joins TRBV3-1 (or the pseudogene TRBV3-2) and TRBJ2-7; weak D call: TRBD2 (6 bases). The V gene's germline CDR1 is LGHDT and CDR2 YNNKEL (reference sequence). The V and J ends lost 7 bases and 7 bases respectively, with 11 bases between them. The CDR3 loop spans 11 amino acids. The DNA for the CDR3 is TGTGCCAGCACCCAGGGACTTGAGCAGTACTTC. Protein product: CASTQGLEQYF.

This chain connects TRBV7-2 to TRBJ1-6, with 8 positions matching TRBD1. The CDR3 is made up of 16 amino acids. With 1 base clipped from V and 6 bases from J, the junction kept 5 bases outside the gene matches. CDR1 is SGHTA, CDR2 FQGNSA, per germline. The chain's CDR3 is CASSLVGQGGNSPLHF. The CDR3 DNA follows: TGTGCCAGCAGCTTAGTCGGACAGGGTGGTAATTCACCCCTCCACTTT.

The chain couples TRBV4-2 to TRBJ1-5, with a weak D call TRBD1 (6 bases). Germline V gene sequence: CDR1 LGHNA, CDR2 YNFKEQ. The CDR3 extends over 17 amino acids. Trimming took off 4 bases at V and 2 bases at J, with 18 bases between the two ends. CDR3 sequence: CASSPRGGGSGNQPQHF. In DNA form, the CDR3 reads TGTGCCAGCAGCCCGAGGGGTGGGGGCAGCGGCAATCAGCCCCAGCATTTT.

V gene TRBV11-3 combines with J gene TRBJ2-1, with TRBD2 matching over 7 bases. Germline V gene data show CDR1 as SGHNT and CDR2 as YENEEA. The CDR3 contains 16 residues. V shed 1 base, J shed 0 bases, and the junction held 3 bases outside the gene matches. CDR3 DNA sequence: TGTGCCAGCAGCTTAGTGGGGGGGACCTCCTACAATGAGCAGTTCTTC. Protein sequence: CASSLVGGTSYNEQFF. Drawing the rest from reference TRBV11-3 and TRBJ2-1, the complete variable domain is EAGVVQSPRYKIIEKKQPVAFWCNPISGHNTLYWYLQNLGQGPELLIRYENEEAVDDSQLPKDRFSAERLKGVDSTLKIQPAELGDSAVYLCASSLVGGTSYNEQFFGPGTRLTVL.

The J gene is TRBJ2-7, the V gene TRBV5-1; 8 bases are a match to TRBD1. Trimming removed 0 bases from V and 7 bases from J; junction bases left unmatched: 9. Germline loops: CDR1 SGHRS, CDR2 YFSETQ. The CDR3 covers 15 residues. CDR3 bases: TGCGCCAGCAGCTTGGCCGGGACAGGTTCCCGGGAGCAGTACTTC. Amino acids: CASSLAGTGSREQYF. Filled out from reference TRBV5-1 and TRBJ2-7, the complete variable domain reads KAGVTQTPRYLIKTRGQQVTLSCSPISGHRSVSWYQQTPGQGLQFLFEYFSETQRNKGNFPGRFSGRQFSNSRSEMNVSTLELGDSALYLCASSLAGTGSREQYFGPGTRLTVT.